Each of the 18 T cell receptor beta chains below was sequenced from the same sample in a study of OX40 agonist ivuxolimab in advanced cancers. Libraries were prepared by immunoSEQ multiplex PCR; TCRdb keeps only in-frame clonotypes and omits some of them. This sample has some 65,000 clones, with 85% to 90% found just once. Source: CD4+ or CD8+ T cells sorted from blood, taken in a trial of the OX40 agonist ivuxolimab. These receptors originate from an adult with an advanced solid tumor such as melanoma, head and neck, liver or kidney cancer.

This rearrangement joins TRBV7-8 to TRBJ1-1; D uncertain. Looked up from germline, CDR1 is SGHVS and CDR2 is FQNEAQ. V lost 2 bases to trimming and J lost 4 bases, with 8 bases between them. The CDR3 has 13 residues. CDR3 protein: CASSLRVVTEAFF. The CDR3 DNA follows: TGTGCCAGCAGCTTACGGGTTGTCACTGAAGCTTTCTTT.

In this sample, this clone turned up a few times. J is TRBJ1-1 and V is TRBV30; tentative D call: TRBD1 (6 bases). The CDR3 sequence is 15 residues long. Trimming removed 2 bases at V and 1 base at J, with 14 bases between. Germline V gives CDR1 GTSNPN, CDR2 SVGIG (reference sequence). The CDR3 is CAWSHGGYGNTEAFF. In DNA, the CDR3 is TGTGCCTGGAGTCACGGGGGCTATGGGAACACTGAAGCTTTCTTT.

The chain is built from TRBV19 and TRBJ2-3, with D uncertain. Germline V gene sequence: CDR1 LNHDA, CDR2 SQIVND (reference sequence). V lost 6 bases to trimming and J lost 0 bases, with 10 bases between them. The CDR3 has 14 residues. The CDR3 DNA sequence: TGTGCCAGTAGAACCTATTCTAGCACAGATACGCAGTATTTT. Translation gives CASRTYSSTDTQYF.

The gene calls are TRBV4-1 and TRBJ2-7; no firm D call. Germline CDR1 reads MGHRA; CDR2 reads YSYEKL. V was pared by 1 base and J by 2 bases, with 9 bases between. This CDR3 is built from 14 residues. CDR3 bases: TGCGCCAGCAGCCAAGCTGGCAGAGCCTACGAGCAGTACTTC. Translated: CASSQAGRAYEQYF.

This chain uses TRBV4-2 with TRBJ2-3; 8 bases are shared with TRBD2. Germline V gene sequence: CDR1 LGHNA, CDR2 YNFKEQ. This CDR3 has 16 amino acids. J lost 3 bases, V lost 1 base, and 6 bases had no gene match. CDR3 sequence (DNA): TGTGCCAGCAGCCAAGTCTGGACTAGCATAACAGATACGCAGTATTTT. Its protein is CASSQVWTSITDTQYF.

The rearrangement links TRBV6-1 to TRBJ2-7; 8 bases map to TRBD1. Germline CDR1 and CDR2: MNHNS and SASEGT. The CDR3 consists of 15 residues. V lost 3 bases and J lost 3; bases outside the gene matches: 7. CDR3 sequence (DNA): TGTGCCAGCAGTGATTGGACAGGGAGGAACTACGAGCAGTACTTC. Translating it yields CASSDWTGRNYEQYF.

The chain joins TRBV29-1 to TRBJ2-1, with 7 bases aligning to TRBD2. The junction had 7 bases not matched to a gene; V was cut back by 6 bases and J by 2 bases. Germline lookup yields CDR1 SQVTM and CDR2 ANQGSEA. CDR3 length: 14 amino acids. This CDR3 is CSVKRDLPYNEQFF. The CDR3 bases are TGCAGCGTGAAGCGGGACCTTCCCTACAATGAGCAGTTCTTC.

The CDR3 nucleotides read TGTGCCAGCAGCATCTACCGGGACAGCTCCTACGAGCAGTACTTC. Its protein product is CASSIYRDSSYEQYF. This sequence joins TRBV9 and TRBJ2-7; TRBD1 matches at 7 bases. This CDR3 has 15 amino acids. V shed 4 bases, J shed 0 bases, and the junction held 7 bases outside the gene matches. Germline CDR1 and CDR2: SGDLS and YYNGEE.

The gene calls are TRBV10-3 and TRBJ2-3; 9 nucleotides align to TRBD1. Germline CDR1 and CDR2: ENHRY and SYGVKD. Germline trimming cut 10 bases from V and 5 bases from J; bases unmatched to any gene: 10. The CDR3 runs to 14 residues. The DNA of the CDR3 is TGTGCCACCCGGACAGGGGCCGTGGTAGATACGCAGTATTTT. Protein sequence: CATRTGAVVDTQYF.

This clone is a singleton in its sample. The chain recombines TRBV27 with TRBJ1-3, with TRBD1 as a possible D gene (5 bases). V shed 5 bases and J shed 7 bases, with 15 bases lying between them. The length of the CDR3 is 14 residues. Germline V gene data show CDR1 as MNHEY and CDR2 as SMNVEV (reference sequence). The CDR3 here is CASSPGGIRNTIYF. The DNA for the CDR3 is TGTGCCAGCAGTCCGGGGGGGATACGGAACACCATATATTTT.

This clone showed up just once. The chain couples TRBV19 to TRBJ1-1; no reliable D call. This CDR3 has 14 residues. Germline loops: CDR1 LNHDA, CDR2 SQIVND (reference sequence). The V end lost 3 bases, the J end lost 4 bases, and 12 bases lay between the germline ends. The DNA of the CDR3 is TGTGCCAGTAGTATTACCTCCTGGAGCACTGAAGCTTTCTTT. Translation: CASSITSWSTEAFF.

V and J are TRBV7-2 and TRBJ1-1; D possibly corresponds to TRBD1 (6 bases). The CDR3 consists of 13 residues. V lost 3 bases and J lost 8, with 13 bases in between. In germline, CDR1 is SGHTA, CDR2 FQGNSA. The CDR3 DNA follows: TGTGCCAGCAGCTTTGTGGGGGCTAGCGAAGCTTTCTTT. Translated: CASSFVGASEAFF.

Note on this clone: This CDR3 is also generated by other DNA sequences in the sample. The chain employs TRBV27 and TRBJ2-5, with unresolved D. The V and J ends lost 8 bases and 2 bases respectively, with 15 bases between them. In germline, CDR1 is MNHEY, CDR2 SMNVEV (reference sequence). The CDR3 is 14 residues long. CDR3 in amino acids: CASRPSGRQETQYF. DNA for the CDR3: TGTGCCAGCCGCCCAAGTGGAAGACAAGAGACCCAGTACTTC.

V and J are TRBV27 and TRBJ2-3; D not certain. The V end lost 5 bases, the J end lost 2 bases, and 5 bases lay between the germline ends. This CDR3 is 12 amino acids long. Germline loops: CDR1 MNHEY, CDR2 SMNVEV (reference sequence). CDR3 sequence: CASSKPTDTQYF. CDR3 nucleotides: TGTGCCAGCAGTAAGCCCACAGATACGCAGTATTTT.

The V gene is TRBV27, the J gene TRBJ2-2, with D possibly matching TRBD2 (6 bases). Germline V lookup: CDR1 MNHEY, CDR2 SMNVEV (reference sequence). The CDR3 is 14 amino acids. The germline V and J ends were trimmed by 3 bases and 7 bases, with 12 bases remaining between them. The CDR3 is CASSFGGAGGELFF. The DNA for the CDR3 is TGTGCCAGCAGTTTCGGCGGGGCGGGCGGGGAGCTGTTTTTT.

A single count supports this clone. The chain employs TRBV6-1 and TRBJ2-3; TRBD2 matches 11 bases. The CDR3 runs 20 residues. Germline V CDR1 and CDR2: MNHNS, SASEGT. The ends lost 0 bases at V and 2 bases at J; junction bases unmatched: 13. The CDR3 is CASSEAPLAGLADPTDTQYF. CDR3 nucleotide sequence: TGTGCCAGCAGTGAAGCGCCGCTTGCGGGACTAGCGGATCCCACAGATACGCAGTATTTT.

This clone showed up just once. The chain combines TRBV7-9 with TRBJ2-3; D remains unclear. The ends were cut back, 5 bases at V and 0 bases at J, with 6 bases in the middle. Germline CDR1 SEHNR, CDR2 FQNEAQ (reference sequence). This CDR3 is built from 13 residues. This CDR3 is CASSPTSTDTQYF. The CDR3 nucleotides read TGTGCCAGCAGCCCCACCAGCACAGATACGCAGTATTTT. Based on the CDR3 plus reference TRBV7-9 and TRBJ2-3, the full variable domain is DTGVSQNPRHKITKRGQNVTFRCDPISEHNRLYWYRQTLGQGPEFLTYFQNEAQLEKSRLLSDRFSAERPKGSFSTLEIQRTEQGDSAMYLCASSPTSTDTQYFGPGTRLTVL.

The V gene is TRBV7-9, the J gene TRBJ2-6, with D maybe TRBD2 (6 bases). The germline V gene has CDR1 SEHNR and CDR2 FQNEAQ (reference sequence). V was cut by 5 bases and J by 0 bases, with 20 bases left in between. The CDR3 has 19 residues. CDR3 coding DNA: TGTGCCAGCAGCCGAGTTGGTGGGAGGCCAAACTCTGGGGCCAACGTCCTGACTTTC. It translates to CASSRVGGRPNSGANVLTF. Combining the CDR3 with reference TRBV7-9 and TRBJ2-6 gives the whole variable domain DTGVSQNPRHKITKRGQNVTFRCDPISEHNRLYWYRQTLGQGPEFLTYFQNEAQLEKSRLLSDRFSAERPKGSFSTLEIQRTEQGDSAMYLCASSRVGGRPNSGANVLTFGAGSRLTVL.